One and the same sample provided the 12 T cell receptor beta chains below, sequenced in a study of regulatory T cells in long-lasting Graves disease. The time point here: newly diagnosed GD, antithyroid drugs for less than 3 months. Preparation of the TCR library used RNA extracted from PBMCs. With iRepertoire HTBI primers and Arm-PCR of CDR3 regions, TCR beta libraries were built. MiXCR, applied by TCRdb to the multiplex PCR reads, yields one record per CDR3 protein. Of about 430,000 distinct CDR3 sequences in the sample, 15% were seen once. These data were likewise used in another study, on T cells in Graves' hyperthyroidism and ophthalmopathy.

Source: peripheral blood mononuclear cells (PBMCs), taken at new diagnosis, from a patient treated with antithyroid drugs. The receptors here all came from a woman in her 40s with Graves disease.

The chain uses TRBV7-6 and TRBJ2-2; TRBD2 matches 7 bases. Trimming cost V 5 bases and J 4 bases; bases outside gene matches: 10. This CDR3 is built from 16 residues. From germline, CDR1 is SGHVS and CDR2 FNYEAQ. Here the CDR3 DNA reads TGTGCCAGCAGCCCTCGAGGGAGGGAAAGCACCGGGGAGCTGTTTTTT. Its protein is CASSPRGRESTGELFF.

This clonotype has only a few counts. V gene TRBV28 combines with J gene TRBJ1-4; TRBD1 might be the D (5 bases). Germline loops: CDR1 MDHEN, CDR2 SYDVKM. Trimming removed 2 bases from V and 4 bases from J, with 14 bases in between. The CDR3 sequence is 16 residues long. This CDR3 reads CASSLGGVGFNEKLFF. CDR3 bases: TGTGCCAGCAGTTTAGGGGGGGTCGGCTTTAATGAAAAACTGTTTTTT.

Many counts were recorded for this clonotype. The V gene is TRBV7-9, the J gene TRBJ2-5; the D gene is possibly TRBD1 (7 bases). There are 16 residues in the CDR3. Germline CDR1 SEHNR, CDR2 FQNEAQ (reference sequence). The V end was cut by 1 base, the J end by 1 base, with 13 bases between. The CDR3 DNA reads as TGTGCCAGCAGCTTAGGAGGCGGGACAGTCCAAGAGACCCAGTACTTC. This gives the protein CASSLGGGTVQETQYF.

The V and J genes are TRBV15 and TRBJ2-7, with 8 bases identical to TRBD2. There are 16 residues in the CDR3. Germline-derived CDR1 and CDR2 are LNHNV and YYDKDF (reference sequence). J was trimmed by 5 bases and V by 0 bases; bases with no gene match: 9. The CDR3 here is CATSREVSAGVDEQYF. In DNA form, the CDR3 reads TGTGCCACCAGCAGAGAGGTGTCAGCGGGAGTCGACGAGCAGTACTTC.

The chain joins TRBV6-2 or TRBV6-3 to TRBJ2-7; 10 bases match TRBD2. Germline CDR1 is MNHEY and CDR2 is SVGEGT. This CDR3 is built from 15 residues. V shed 7 bases and J 4 bases; nucleotides not matched to a gene: 10. The CDR3 bases are TGTGCCAGCACCAATCCCGGGACTAGCGCATACGAGCAGTACTTC. It yields the protein CASTNPGTSAYEQYF.

The sample holds many counts of this clonotype. The genes are TRBV5-1 and TRBJ2-5, with TRBD2 matching over 9 bases. The V segment lost 3 bases and the J segment 5 bases; nucleotides outside the gene matches: 8. CDR1 is SGHRS, CDR2 YFSETQ, per germline. The CDR3 loop spans 15 amino acids. CDR3 loop: CASSSVIAGVETQYF. The CDR3 nucleotides are TGCGCCAGCAGCTCCGTTATAGCGGGAGTTGAGACCCAGTACTTC.

This clonotype was detected ten times or more. The V call is TRBV5-5, the J call TRBJ2-3; D is undetermined. Trimming removed 4 bases from V and 0 bases from J, with 18 bases in between. Germline assignment: CDR1 SGHKS and CDR2 YYEKEE (reference sequence). The CDR3 totals 17 residues. DNA for the CDR3: TGTGCCAGCAGCCCAGGACCAGGCTTTACTAGCACAGATACGCAGTATTTT. This encodes CASSPGPGFTSTDTQYF.

The V and J genes are TRBV5-1 and TRBJ1-3; possible D gene TRBD1, 6 bases. This CDR3 contains 13 residues. Trimming took 6 bases from V and 0 from J, leaving 7 bases between them. Germline CDR1 reads SGHRS; CDR2 reads YFSETQ. The CDR3 DNA follows: TGCGCCAGCACGGACAGCTCTGGAAACACCATATATTTT. This sequence encodes CASTDSSGNTIYF.

This clonotype was counted many times. The chain recombines TRBV28 with TRBJ2-3; D may be TRBD2 (7 bases). V shed 7 bases and J shed 3 bases, with 14 bases lying between them. This CDR3 comprises 14 residues. Germline CDR1 MDHEN, CDR2 SYDVKM. Here the CDR3 reads CASTSSGTTDTQYF. CDR3 nucleotides: TGTGCCAGCACCTCGAGCGGGACAACAGATACGCAGTATTTT.

At least ten counts were recorded for this clonotype. V gene TRBV27 combines with J gene TRBJ2-7, with no clear D. The CDR3 length is 14 residues. V lost 1 base and J lost 7, with 14 bases in between. The V gene's germline CDR1 is MNHEY and CDR2 SMNVEV (reference sequence). The CDR3 coding sequence is TGTGCCAGCAGTTTATATCATCCCCGTCAGGAGCAGTACTTC. Translated: CASSLYHPRQEQYF.

This clonotype was seen many times. This rearrangement joins TRBV11-3 to TRBJ2-3; D gene ambiguous. Deletions cut 1 base from V and 10 bases from J, with 12 bases between. Germline values: CDR1 SGHNT, CDR2 YENEEA. The CDR3 extends over 13 amino acids. CDR3 amino acids: CASSLGVISAQYF. For the CDR3, the DNA is TGTGCCAGCAGCTTAGGAGTTATATCCGCGCAGTATTTT.

To note about this clonotype: This may come from a read error, since a much larger clone is one base off. This rearrangement joins TRBV7-9 to TRBJ2-3; D gene ambiguous. The J call may be wrong; the DNA end is better matched by TRBJ2-5. Germline V gene sequence: CDR1 SEHNR, CDR2 FQNEAQ (reference sequence). The CDR3 length is 13 residues. This chain's CDR3 is CVSRNVVSETQYF. CDR3 DNA sequence: TGTGTCAGCAGGAACGTGGTGTCGGAGACCCAGTACTTC.